The present T cell receptor (beta chain) was sequenced within a study of CD4 T cells in relation to SARS-CoV-2 and coronaviruses. On the study more broadly: ViraFEST: approximately ten-day antigen culture of PBMCs, then TCR beta CDR3 sequencing. A couple of subjects were Hispanic; patients were roughly 8 males and 4 females.

About this clone: The antigen is not known.

Profiled with immunoSEQ multiplex PCR; TCRdb holds only in-frame clones, not every one. The top ten clones hold 20% of a sample with some 40,000 clones, 60% to 85% of them seen once. There are 18 residues in the CDR3. The V gene's germline CDR1 is SGHRS and CDR2 YFSETQ. V trimming: 3 bases; J trimming: 1 base; junction bases outside the gene matches: 7. The V gene is TRBV5-1, the J gene TRBJ2-3, with 14 nucleotides matching TRBD2. This receptor was identified in an adult with COVID-19. Specimen: memory CD4+ T cells from PBMCs, cultured in vitro. CDR3 DNA: TGCGCCAGCAGCTCGGCGAGGGGACTAGCGGGAGGCACAGATACGCAGTATTTT. Amino acid sequence: CASSSARGLAGGTDTQYF.